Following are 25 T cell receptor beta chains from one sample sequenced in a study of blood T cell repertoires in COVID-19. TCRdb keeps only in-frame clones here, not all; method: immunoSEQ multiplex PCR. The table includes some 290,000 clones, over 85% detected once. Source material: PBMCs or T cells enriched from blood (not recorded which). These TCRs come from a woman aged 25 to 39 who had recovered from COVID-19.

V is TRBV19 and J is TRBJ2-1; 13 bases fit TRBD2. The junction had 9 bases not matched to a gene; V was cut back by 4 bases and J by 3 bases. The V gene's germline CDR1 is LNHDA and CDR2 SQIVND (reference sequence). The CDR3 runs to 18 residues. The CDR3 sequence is CASSTTRRTSGSYNEQFF. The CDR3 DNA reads TGTGCCAGTAGTACCACCCGGAGGACTAGCGGGAGCTACAATGAGCAGTTCTTC.

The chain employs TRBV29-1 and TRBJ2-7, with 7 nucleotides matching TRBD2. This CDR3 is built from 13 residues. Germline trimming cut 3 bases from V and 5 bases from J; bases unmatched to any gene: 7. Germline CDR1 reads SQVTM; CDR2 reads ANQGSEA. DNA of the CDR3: TGCAGCGTTGATGGCGGGAGTCCCAACGAGCAGTACTTC. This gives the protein CSVDGGSPNEQYF.

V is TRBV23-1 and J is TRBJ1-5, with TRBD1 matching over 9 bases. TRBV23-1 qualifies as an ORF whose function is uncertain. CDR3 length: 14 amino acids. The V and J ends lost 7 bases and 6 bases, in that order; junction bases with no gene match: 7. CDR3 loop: CASTTGGSGQPQHF. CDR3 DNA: TGCGCCAGCACGACAGGGGGGTCTGGTCAGCCCCAGCATTTT.

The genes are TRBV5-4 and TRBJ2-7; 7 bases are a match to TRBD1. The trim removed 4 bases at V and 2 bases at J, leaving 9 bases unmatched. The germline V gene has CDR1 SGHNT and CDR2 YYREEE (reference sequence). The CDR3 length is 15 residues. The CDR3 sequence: CASSPGTVRTYEQYF. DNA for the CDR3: TGTGCCAGCAGCCCGGGGACAGTCAGAACCTACGAGCAGTACTTC.

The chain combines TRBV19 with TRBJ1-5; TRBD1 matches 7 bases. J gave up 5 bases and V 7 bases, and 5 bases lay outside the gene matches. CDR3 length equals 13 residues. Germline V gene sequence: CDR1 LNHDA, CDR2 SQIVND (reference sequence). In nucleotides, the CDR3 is TGTGCCAGTACGATGCAGGGGGATCAGCCCCAGCATTTT. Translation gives CASTMQGDQPQHF. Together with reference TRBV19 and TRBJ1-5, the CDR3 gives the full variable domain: DGGITQSPKYLFRKEGQNVTLSCEQNLNHDAMYWYRQDPGQGLRLIYYSQIVNDFQKGDIAEGYSVSREKKESFPLTVTSAQKNPTAFYLCASTMQGDQPQHFGDGTRLSIL.

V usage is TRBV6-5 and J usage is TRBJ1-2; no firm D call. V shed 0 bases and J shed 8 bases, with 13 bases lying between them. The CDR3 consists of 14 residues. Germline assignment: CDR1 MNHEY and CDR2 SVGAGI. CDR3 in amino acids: CASSYSSGVSGYTF. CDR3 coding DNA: TGTGCCAGCAGTTACTCGAGCGGGGTTAGCGGCTACACCTTC.

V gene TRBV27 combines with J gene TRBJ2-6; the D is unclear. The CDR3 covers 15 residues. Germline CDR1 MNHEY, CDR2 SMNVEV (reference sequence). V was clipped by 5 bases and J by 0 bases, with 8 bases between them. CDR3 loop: CASSPLGSGANVLTF. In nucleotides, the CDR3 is TGTGCCAGCAGTCCCCTAGGCTCTGGGGCCAACGTCCTGACTTTC.

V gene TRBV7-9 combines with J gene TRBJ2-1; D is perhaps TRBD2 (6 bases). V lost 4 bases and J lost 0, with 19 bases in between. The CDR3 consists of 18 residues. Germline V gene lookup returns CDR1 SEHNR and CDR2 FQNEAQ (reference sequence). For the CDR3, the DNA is TGTGCCAGCAGCTCCGTTCATTTTGACGGGAGCTCCTACAATGAGCAGTTCTTC. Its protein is CASSSVHFDGSSYNEQFF.

The CDR3 region has the DNA TGTGCCAGCGGTAGCGGGAGTTACCCTGGCACAGATACGCAGTATTTT. This gives the protein CASGSGSYPGTDTQYF. V usage is TRBV11-2 and J usage is TRBJ2-3, with TRBD2 matching over 9 bases. CDR1 and CDR2 (germline): SGHAT, FQNNGV. The CDR3 is made up of 16 amino acids. Unmatched junction bases numbered 10, after V lost 8 bases and J lost 1 base.

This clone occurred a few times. Written as DNA, the CDR3 is TGCAGCGTTGCCTACAGGGCAGCAACTAATGAAAAACTGTTTTTT. It yields the protein CSVAYRAATNEKLFF. The rearrangement joins TRBV29-1 to TRBJ1-4; maybe TRBD1 (6 bases). The V gene's germline CDR1 is SQVTM and CDR2 ANQGSEA. Trimming left V 4 bases short and J 0 bases short, with 12 bases between. This CDR3 has 15 amino acids.

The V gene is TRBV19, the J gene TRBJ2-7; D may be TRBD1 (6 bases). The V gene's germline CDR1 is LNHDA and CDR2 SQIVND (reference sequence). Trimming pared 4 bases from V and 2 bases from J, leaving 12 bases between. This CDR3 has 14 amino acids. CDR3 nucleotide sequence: TGTGCCAGTAGTACTCAGGGGCCCGCCTACGAGCAGTACTTC. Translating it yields CASSTQGPAYEQYF. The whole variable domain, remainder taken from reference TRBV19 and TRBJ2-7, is DGGITQSPKYLFRKEGQNVTLSCEQNLNHDAMYWYRQDPGQGLRLIYYSQIVNDFQKGDIAEGYSVSREKKESFPLTVTSAQKNPTAFYLCASSTQGPAYEQYFGPGTRLTVT.

This CDR3 is CASSPWPSGANVLTF. The CDR3, as DNA: TGTGCCAGCAGCCCATGGCCTTCTGGGGCCAACGTCCTGACTTTC. The rearrangement uses TRBV7-6 and TRBJ2-6; D not certain. Germline CDR1 SGHVS, CDR2 FNYEAQ. Between the trimmed V and J ends, which lost 5 bases and 1 base, there was a span of 9 bases. The CDR3 has 15 residues.

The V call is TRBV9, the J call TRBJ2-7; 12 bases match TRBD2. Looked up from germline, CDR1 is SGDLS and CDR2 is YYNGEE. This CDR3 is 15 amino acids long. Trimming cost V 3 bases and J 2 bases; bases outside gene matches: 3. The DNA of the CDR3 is TGTGCCAGCAGCGCAGGACTAGCGGGGCCCTACGAGCAGTACTTC. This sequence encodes CASSAGLAGPYEQYF.

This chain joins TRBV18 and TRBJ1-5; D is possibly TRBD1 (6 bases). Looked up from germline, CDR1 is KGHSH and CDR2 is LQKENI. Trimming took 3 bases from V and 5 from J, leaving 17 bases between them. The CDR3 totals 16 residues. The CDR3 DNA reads TGTGCCAGCTCACCCGTATATTCAGGGGTGGATCAGCCCCAGCATTTT. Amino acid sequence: CASSPVYSGVDQPQHF.

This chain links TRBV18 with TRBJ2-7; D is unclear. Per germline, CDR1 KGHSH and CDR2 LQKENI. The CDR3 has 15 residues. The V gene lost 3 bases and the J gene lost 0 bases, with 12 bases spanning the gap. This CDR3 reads CASSPRRRSSYEQYF. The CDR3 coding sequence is TGTGCCAGCTCACCCAGGCGCCGCTCCTCCTACGAGCAGTACTTC.

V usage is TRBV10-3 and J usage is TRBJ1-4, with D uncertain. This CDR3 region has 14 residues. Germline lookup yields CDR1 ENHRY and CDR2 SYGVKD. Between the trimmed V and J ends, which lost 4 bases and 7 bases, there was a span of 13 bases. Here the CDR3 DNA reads TGTGCCATCAGTGCGACTCCGGGAGGTGAAAAACTGTTTTTT. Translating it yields CAISATPGGEKLFF.

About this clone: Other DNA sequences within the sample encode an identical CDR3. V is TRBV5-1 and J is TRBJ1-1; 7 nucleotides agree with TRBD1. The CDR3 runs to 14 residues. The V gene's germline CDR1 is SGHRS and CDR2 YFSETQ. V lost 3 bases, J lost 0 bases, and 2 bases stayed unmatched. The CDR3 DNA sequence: TGCGCCAGCAGCTCGGGACAGTTGAACACTGAAGCTTTCTTT. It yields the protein CASSSGQLNTEAFF.

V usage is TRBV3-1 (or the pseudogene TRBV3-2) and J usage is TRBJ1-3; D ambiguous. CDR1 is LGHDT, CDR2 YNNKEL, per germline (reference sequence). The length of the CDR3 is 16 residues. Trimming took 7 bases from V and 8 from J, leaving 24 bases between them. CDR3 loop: CASTRDRVTGGDTIYF. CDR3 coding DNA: TGTGCCAGCACCCGAGATCGGGTAACCGGAGGAGACACCATATATTTT.

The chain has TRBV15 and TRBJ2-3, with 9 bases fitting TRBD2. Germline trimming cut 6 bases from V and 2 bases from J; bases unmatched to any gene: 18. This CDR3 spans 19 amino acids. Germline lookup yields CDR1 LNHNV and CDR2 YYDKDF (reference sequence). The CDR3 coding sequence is TGTGCCACCAGTTCCGCGGGGGGGCCCGAAGACAAATACACAGATACGCAGTATTTT. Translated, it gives CATSSAGGPEDKYTDTQYF.

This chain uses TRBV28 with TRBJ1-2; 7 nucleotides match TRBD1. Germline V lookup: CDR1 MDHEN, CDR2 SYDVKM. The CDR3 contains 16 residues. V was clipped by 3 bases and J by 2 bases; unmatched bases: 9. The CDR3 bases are TGTGCCAGCAGTTTGGGACAGAGAGGGACCAACTATGGCTACACCTTC. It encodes CASSLGQRGTNYGYTF.

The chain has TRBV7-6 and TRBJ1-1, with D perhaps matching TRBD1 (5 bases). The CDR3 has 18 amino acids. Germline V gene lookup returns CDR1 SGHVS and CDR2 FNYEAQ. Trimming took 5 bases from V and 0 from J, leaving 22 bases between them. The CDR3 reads CASSLTQGGAGMNTEAFF. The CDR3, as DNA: TGTGCCAGCAGCCTGACCCAGGGAGGGGCAGGCATGAACACTGAAGCTTTCTTT.

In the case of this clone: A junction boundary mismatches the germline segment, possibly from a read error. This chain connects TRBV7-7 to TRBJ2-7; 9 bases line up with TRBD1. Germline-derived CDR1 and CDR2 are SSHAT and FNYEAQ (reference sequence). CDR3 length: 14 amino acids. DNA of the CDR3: TGTGCTAGCAGCCAGGACAGGGGAGCCTACGAGCAGTACTTC. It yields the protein CASSQDRGAYEQYF.

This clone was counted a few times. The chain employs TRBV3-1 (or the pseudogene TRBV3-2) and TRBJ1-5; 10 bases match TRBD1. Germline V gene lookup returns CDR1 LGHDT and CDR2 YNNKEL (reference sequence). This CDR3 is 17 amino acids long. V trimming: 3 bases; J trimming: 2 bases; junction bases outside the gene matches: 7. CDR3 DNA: TGTGCCAGCAGCCATGGACAGGGGGGTTTAGGCAATCAGCCCCAGCATTTT. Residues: CASSHGQGGLGNQPQHF.

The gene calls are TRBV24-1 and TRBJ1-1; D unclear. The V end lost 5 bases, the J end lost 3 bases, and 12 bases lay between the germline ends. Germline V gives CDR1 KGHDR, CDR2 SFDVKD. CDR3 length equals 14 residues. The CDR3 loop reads CATSGSSPYTEAFF. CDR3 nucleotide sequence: TGTGCCACCAGTGGGAGCAGCCCATACACTGAAGCTTTCTTT.

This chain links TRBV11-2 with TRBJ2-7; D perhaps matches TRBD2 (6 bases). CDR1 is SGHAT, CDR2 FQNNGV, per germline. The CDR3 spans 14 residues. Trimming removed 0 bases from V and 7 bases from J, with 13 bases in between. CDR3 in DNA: TGTGCCAGCAGCTTAGATGGGGGTAGCGGTGAGCAGTACTTC. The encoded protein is CASSLDGGSGEQYF. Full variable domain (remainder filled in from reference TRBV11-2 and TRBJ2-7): EAGVAQSPRYKIIEKRQSVAFWCNPISGHATLYWYQQILGQGPKLLIQFQNNGVVDDSQLPKDRFSAERLKGVDSTLKIQPAKLEDSAVYLCASSLDGGSGEQYFGPGTRLTVT.